The 15 T cell receptor beta chains below come from one sample, sequenced in a study of beta chain features in type 1 diabetes. Study-level findings and limits: All four CD4+ subsets from Type 1 diabetes patients carried moderately but significantly shorter TCRB CDR3s.

The sequenced template was cDNA made from the entire isolated RNA. The table came from immunoSEQ multiplex PCR; TCRdb's copy has only in-frame clones and leaves some out. The sample records 150,000 to 190,000 clones, 10% being singletons. Their specific antigens are unknown. Sequencing used central memory CD4+ T cells from blood. These receptors came from a man between 25 and 39 years old with type 1 diabetes.

This clone was seen many times. The genes are TRBV5-1 and TRBJ2-1, with TRBD2 matching over 11 bases. The V gene's germline CDR1 is SGHRS and CDR2 YFSETQ. The CDR3 totals 15 residues. V dropped 4 bases and J dropped 6; count of bases not matched to a gene: 6. CDR3 amino acids: CASSQLAGESNEQFF. In nucleotides, the CDR3 is TGCGCCAGCAGCCAACTAGCGGGAGAAAGCAATGAGCAGTTCTTC.

The chain employs TRBV5-6 and TRBJ2-7; 9 bases map to TRBD1. The CDR3 sequence is 16 residues long. From germline, CDR1 is SGHDT and CDR2 YYEEEE. V shed 1 base and J 6 bases; nucleotides not matched to a gene: 11. This CDR3 reads CASSLLGGTGLPEQYF. CDR3 in DNA: TGTGCCAGCAGCTTGCTGGGCGGGACAGGGCTCCCCGAGCAGTACTTC.

This clone has just a few counts. The chain joins TRBV28 to TRBJ2-7, with TRBD2 matching over 10 bases. Looked up from germline, CDR1 is MDHEN and CDR2 is SYDVKM. The CDR3 has 15 amino acids. The junction had 7 bases not matched to a gene; V was cut back by 5 bases and J by 3 bases. This chain's CDR3 is CASSTSGLADYEQYF. In DNA form, the CDR3 reads TGTGCCAGCAGTACCTCAGGACTAGCGGACTACGAGCAGTACTTC.

The table lists this clone with a few counts. The rearrangement uses TRBV30 and TRBJ2-6; no definite D call. The CDR3 runs 17 residues. V shed 4 bases and J shed 2 bases, with 18 bases lying between them. Per germline, CDR1 GTSNPN and CDR2 SVGIG (reference sequence). The CDR3 reads CAWIRNRARTGANVLTF. DNA for the CDR3: TGTGCCTGGATACGTAACAGAGCTCGAACTGGGGCCAACGTCCTGACTTTC.

The sample holds a few counts of this clone. The DNA for the CDR3 is TGTGCCAGCCGGACAGTGAGCTCTGGGGCCAACGTCCTGACTTTC. This codes for CASRTVSSGANVLTF. This chain links TRBV19 with TRBJ2-6, with a tentative D call TRBD1 (6 bases). Trimming pared 9 bases from V and 0 bases from J, leaving 12 bases between. The CDR3 covers 15 residues. CDR1 LNHDA and CDR2 SQIVND come from the germline V gene (reference sequence).

The J gene is TRBJ2-6, the V gene TRBV7-9; D is ambiguous. Germline V gene lookup returns CDR1 SEHNR and CDR2 FQNEAQ (reference sequence). The CDR3 is made up of 15 amino acids. The ends were cut back, 5 bases at V and 4 bases at J, with 12 bases in the middle. CDR3 residues: CASSRVEAGANVLTF. The CDR3 DNA reads as TGTGCCAGCAGCCGGGTAGAGGCCGGGGCCAACGTCCTGACTTTC.

This chain uses TRBV9 with TRBJ2-5; 7 bases are a match to TRBD1. CDR3 length equals 14 residues. V dropped 4 bases and J dropped 1; count of bases not matched to a gene: 4. Germline CDR1 SGDLS, CDR2 YYNGEE. The chain's CDR3 is CASSQGDLQETQYF. The CDR3 DNA follows: TGTGCCAGCAGCCAGGGGGACCTCCAAGAGACCCAGTACTTC. Full variable domain (remainder filled in from reference TRBV9 and TRBJ2-5): DSGVTQTPKHLITATGQRVTLRCSPRSGDLSVYWYQQSLDQGLQFLIQYYNGEERAKGNILERFSAQQFPDLHSELNLSSLELGDSALYFCASSQGDLQETQYFGPGTRLLVL.

The chain has TRBV2 and TRBJ2-7, with D tentatively TRBD1 (5 bases). The V end was cut by 3 bases, the J end by 6 bases, with 15 bases between. This CDR3 contains 14 residues. In germline, CDR1 is SNHLY, CDR2 FYNNEI. As DNA, the CDR3 is TGTGCCAGCAGTGACTTTGGCAGGGTCGGCGAGCAGTACTTC. This sequence encodes CASSDFGRVGEQYF.

This clone came up a few times. Additional DNA sequences in this sample encode the identical CDR3. The chain recombines TRBV7-2 with TRBJ2-1, with 9 bases that match TRBD2. The CDR3 runs 15 residues. The V and J ends lost 3 bases and 3 bases, in that order; junction bases with no gene match: 3. The germline gives CDR1 SGHTA, CDR2 FQGNSA. Written as DNA, the CDR3 is TGTGCCAGCAGCTTGGGTAGCGGGAGCTACAATGAGCAGTTCTTC. It specifies CASSLGSGSYNEQFF.

This clone was counted a few times. The chain links TRBV28 to TRBJ1-4; 8 bases match TRBD1. The J segment lost 5 bases and the V segment lost 6 bases, leaving 5 bases of the junction unmatched. Germline V gene lookup returns CDR1 MDHEN and CDR2 SYDVKM. This CDR3 has 14 amino acids. CDR3: CASRGTGGNEKLFF. The CDR3, as DNA: TGTGCCAGCAGAGGGACAGGAGGCAATGAAAAACTGTTTTTT.

This chain links TRBV7-9 with TRBJ2-7; 13 nucleotides agree with TRBD2. Germline CDR1 is SEHNR and CDR2 is FQNEAQ (reference sequence). This CDR3 comprises 17 residues. The ends lost 5 bases at V and 2 bases at J; junction bases unmatched: 9. The CDR3 protein is CASSRGTSGISAYEQYF. In nucleotides, the CDR3 is TGTGCCAGCAGCCGAGGGACTAGCGGGATATCGGCCTACGAGCAGTACTTC.

This CDR3 is CASSSALGSGKTQYF. In nucleotides, the CDR3 is TGTGCCAGCAGCTCGGCGCTGGGTAGCGGGAAGACCCAGTACTTC. The chain employs TRBV7-7 and TRBJ2-5; 8 bases are shared with TRBD2. The CDR3 totals 15 residues. Losses at the gene ends were 4 bases for V and 6 bases for J; bases not matched to a gene: 10. Germline V gives CDR1 SSHAT, CDR2 FNYEAQ (reference sequence).

The V call is TRBV28, the J call TRBJ1-1; 7 bases align to TRBD1. Germline CDR1 is MDHEN and CDR2 is SYDVKM. Germline trimming cut 4 bases from V and 4 bases from J; bases unmatched to any gene: 0. The CDR3 covers 12 residues. For the CDR3, the DNA is TGTGCCAGCAGTTCAGGGGGCACTGAAGCTTTCTTT. The encoded protein is CASSSGGTEAFF.

There are a few counts of this clone. The gene calls are TRBV2 and TRBJ1-5; D may be TRBD1 (5 bases). The V end lost 6 bases, the J end lost 7 bases, and 13 bases lay between the germline ends. Germline-derived CDR1 and CDR2 are SNHLY and FYNNEI. The CDR3 consists of 13 residues. This CDR3 is CASSGGVRQPQHF. CDR3 DNA: TGTGCCAGCAGCGGAGGGGTGAGACAGCCCCAGCATTTT. Using reference TRBV2 and TRBJ1-5 for the parts outside the CDR3, the full variable domain is EPEVTQTPSHQVTQMGQEVILRCVPISNHLYFYWYRQILGQKVEFLVSFYNNEISEKSEIFDDQFSVERPDGSNFTLKIRSTKLEDSAMYFCASSGGVRQPQHFGDGTRLSIL.

The chain joins TRBV19 to TRBJ2-3; 14 nucleotides line up with TRBD2. In germline, CDR1 is LNHDA, CDR2 SQIVND (reference sequence). The ends lost 5 bases at V and 3 bases at J; junction bases unmatched: 4. The CDR3 spans 16 residues. The CDR3 DNA sequence: TGTGCCAGTAGTCCCCGGACTAGCGGGGGGACAGATACGCAGTATTTT. Translating it yields CASSPRTSGGTDTQYF.